Below, 8 T cell receptor beta chains from the same sample are listed, as sequenced in a study of T cell responses to AZD1222 COVID-19 vaccine. Assay used: immunoSEQ multiplex PCR; TCRdb lists only in-frame clones, some missing. The sample records some 80,000 clones, around 90% being singletons. The material was peripheral blood, obtained on day 0 of MenACWY control vaccination. These receptors all come from an adult in good health.

This clone was observed a single time. The V gene is TRBV11-2, the J gene TRBJ2-2; 10 bases agree with TRBD1. J was trimmed by 7 bases and V by 4 bases; bases with no gene match: 3. The CDR3 loop spans 14 amino acids. CDR1 and CDR2 from the germline V gene are SGHAT and FQNNGV. The CDR3 DNA reads TGTGCCAGCAGCTCCGGGACAGGGGTCGGGGAGCTGTTTTTT. The encoded protein is CASSSGTGVGELFF.

The rearrangement uses TRBV7-9 and TRBJ1-2; TRBD1 agrees at 11 bases. V lost 7 bases to trimming and J lost 6 bases; unmatched junction nucleotides: 13. CDR3 size: 16 residues. Germline CDR1 reads SEHNR; CDR2 reads FQNEAQ (reference sequence). The CDR3 spells CASIPRPGQGEDGYTF. Written as DNA, the CDR3 is TGTGCCAGCATCCCTCGCCCGGGACAGGGGGAGGATGGCTACACCTTC.

This chain uses TRBV5-1 with TRBJ2-5; D call uncertain. The CDR3 loop spans 15 amino acids. V gave up 6 bases and J gave up 5 bases, with 20 bases separating them. The germline gives CDR1 SGHRS, CDR2 YFSETQ. The CDR3 DNA sequence: TGCGCCAGCACCCCAGGCCCCCCGATAGGGGAGACCCAGTACTTC. It encodes CASTPGPPIGETQYF.

This chain links TRBV5-1 with TRBJ1-5; D gene uncertain. The germline V and J ends were trimmed by 0 bases and 9 bases, with 10 bases remaining between them. Looked up from germline, CDR1 is SGHRS and CDR2 is YFSETQ. The CDR3 contains 13 residues. CDR3 protein: CASSLEGGGPQHF. The DNA of the CDR3 is TGCGCCAGCAGCTTGGAGGGCGGCGGGCCCCAGCATTTT.

The chain is built from TRBV7-2 and TRBJ2-7, with no clear D. V was trimmed by 0 bases and J by 1 base, leaving 7 bases between them. CDR1 and CDR2 from the germline V gene are SGHTA and FQGNSA. The CDR3 spans 14 residues. The CDR3 DNA reads as TGTGCCAGCAGCTTAGCTTCAGCATCCTACGAGCAGTACTTC. Translating gives CASSLASASYEQYF.

This clone was recorded only once. The chain recombines TRBV28 with TRBJ1-6; maybe TRBD1 (6 bases). The CDR3 extends over 15 amino acids. Trimming took 5 bases from V and 8 from J, leaving 16 bases between them. Germline CDR1 and CDR2: MDHEN and SYDVKM. CDR3 in amino acids: CASSVGGQGDSPLHF. The CDR3, as DNA: TGTGCCAGCAGTGTGGGGGGGCAAGGGGATTCACCCCTCCACTTT.

The rearrangement links TRBV28 to TRBJ2-3; possibly TRBD2 for D (7 bases). The V end was cut by 7 bases, the J end by 3 bases, with 14 bases between. The CDR3 extends over 14 amino acids. Germline CDR1 MDHEN, CDR2 SYDVKM. CDR3: CASTPGGKTDTQYF. CDR3 sequence (DNA): TGTGCCAGCACTCCGGGGGGCAAGACAGATACGCAGTATTTT.

J is TRBJ1-5 and V is TRBV6-6; tentatively, D is TRBD1 (5 bases). CDR3 length equals 16 residues. With 6 bases removed from V and 0 bases from J, the gap between germline ends came to 15 bases. From germline, CDR1 is MNHNY and CDR2 SVGAGI (reference sequence). CDR3 in DNA: TGTGCCAGCAGATCGTTCGGACAACTTAGCAATCAGCCCCAGCATTTT. The encoded protein is CASRSFGQLSNQPQHF.